Below, one T cell receptor beta chain is given with its context. Its antigen is unknown. Libraries of TCR beta came from iRepertoire HTBI primers plus Arm-PCR of CDR3 regions. TCRdb called the multiplex PCR reads again in MiXCR, with one record for every CDR3 protein. The sample consists of 400,000 to 500,000 distinct CDR3 sequences, about 15% of them appearing once. V lost 3 bases to trimming and J lost 4 bases, with 17 bases between them. The V gene's germline CDR1 is LNHDA and CDR2 SQIVND (reference sequence). The CDR3 spans 16 residues. The sample belongs to a study of regulatory T cells in long-lasting Graves disease. Time point in this sample: newly diagnosed GD, antithyroid drugs for less than 3 months. Extracted PBMC RNA gave rise to the TCR library. As collected, the peripheral blood samples measured 7 to 9.5 milliliters each and went into EDTA tubes. Findings of the study overall: Having few samples may have compromised the accuracy.

The data also belong to a second study, concerning T cells in Graves' hyperthyroidism and ophthalmopathy.

Sample: peripheral blood mononuclear cells (PBMCs), taken at new diagnosis, from a patient treated with antithyroid drugs. The J gene is TRBJ2-3, the V gene TRBV19, with D perhaps assigned TRBD1 or TRBD2 (5 bases each). This TCR was recovered from a woman aged 25 to 39 with Graves disease. The CDR3 spells CASSMGTWGAADTQYF. The CDR3 DNA reads as TGTGCCAGTAGTATGGGGACGTGGGGCGCAGCAGATACGCAGTATTTT. Variable domain in full (rest from reference TRBV19 and TRBJ2-3): DGGITQSPKYLFRKEGQNVTLSCEQNLNHDAMYWYRQDPGQGLRLIYYSQIVNDFQKGDIAEGYSVSREKKESFPLTVTSAQKNPTAFYLCASSMGTWGAADTQYFGPGTRLTVL.